This note documents a single T cell receptor (beta chain) sequence. The antigen is undetermined. This sample is part of a study of cytomegalovirus exposure and HLA in healthy donors. The study's findings and limits: In a later analysis, a missense DCLRE1C variant was linked to TCR beta V- and J-gene trimming. In vitro data verified three CMV-associated chains as specific for CMV antigens.

Vbeta (60) and Jbeta (13) primers were used in the PCR. Original data processing: Approximately 11 million of the roughly 80 million unique TCR beta chains counted in a later analysis were shared. The repertoire was sequenced with immunoSEQ multiplex PCR; TCRdb's copy has only in-frame clones and lacks some. V, J and clone size are taken as reported in that table, and D and trimming were inferred from the DNA itself. The table has more than 120,000 clones, 65% to 85% seen once. The sequenced sample was PBMCs. The sequence was collected from a male donor in good health and CMV-seronegative.

CDR3 region: CASSPKSGSYYEQYF. Here the CDR3 DNA reads TGTGCCAGCTCACCGAAGAGCGGCAGTTACTACGAGCAGTACTTC. J is TRBJ2-7 and V is TRBV18, with D possibly matching TRBD2 (5 bases). The CDR3 totals 15 residues. Germline CDR1 is KGHSH and CDR2 is LQKENI. Between the trimmed V and J ends, which lost 3 bases and 3 bases, there was a span of 15 bases.